A selection of T cell receptor beta chains follows, all from one sample in a study of control samples from healthy donors and cancer patients. Some clones are missing from TCRdb's copy, which holds only in-frame ones; the method was immunoSEQ multiplex PCR. The sample holds fewer than 300,000 clones, approximately 80% seen once. Material for sequencing was PBMCs. The receptors were gathered from a woman aged 55-69 years with lung cancer. Both conserved end residues are part of each CDR3. The D gene is left open where the match is weak. The size of a clone is reported for some rows only, either as once, few or many, or as a class for expanded clones.

V gene	J gene	clone size	D gene	CDR3 protein	CDR3 DNA
TRBV5-1	TRBJ1-1	-	TRBD1	CASSRQGDRNTEAFF	TGCGCCAGCAGCCGGCAGGGGGATCGAAACACTGAAGCTTTCTTT
TRBV5-1	TRBJ2-7	-	-	CASSTDSDRSYEQYF	TGCGCCAGCAGCACTGACAGTGACCGCTCCTACGAGCAGTACTTC
TRBV27	TRBJ2-3	-	TRBD1	CASSPILTGADTDTQYF	TGTGCCAGCAGTCCAATTCTGACAGGGGCCGACACAGATACGCAGTATTTT
TRBV27	TRBJ1-5	-	-	CASSFSGAYSNQPQHF	TGTGCCAGCAGTTTCTCCGGAGCTTATAGCAATCAGCCCCAGCATTTT
TRBV4-1	TRBJ1-1	once	-	CASSPPAGTPQTEAFF	TGCGCCAGCAGCCCCCCGGCGGGCACTCCGCAGACTGAAGCTTTCTTT
TRBV6-5	TRBJ2-1	-	TRBD1	CASRWGQGPYNEQFF	TGTGCCAGCAGATGGGGACAGGGACCCTACAATGAGCAGTTCTTC
TRBV28	TRBJ1-5	-	-	CASIQWGANLGAQHF	TGTGCCAGCATCCAATGGGGGGCGAATTTAGGGGCCCAGCATTTT
TRBV9	TRBJ2-7	-	-	CASSVAMSSYEQYF	TGTGCCAGCAGCGTAGCGATGAGCTCCTACGAGCAGTACTTC
TRBV27	TRBJ2-6	-	-	CASSHGRRTGANVLTF	TGTGCCAGCAGCCACGGTCGCAGGACTGGGGCCAACGTCCTGACTTTC
TRBV5-8	TRBJ1-3	-	-	CASSLLSSGNTIYF	TGTGCCAGCAGCTTGCTAAGCTCTGGAAACACCATATATTTT
TRBV28	TRBJ1-2	-	-	CASNPRGRDYGYTF	TGTGCCAGCAATCCACGGGGCAGAGACTATGGCTACACCTTC
TRBV5-5	TRBJ1-1	-	-	CASSETRQARKGF	TGTGCCAGCAGCGAAACCCGACAGGCCAGGAAGGGGTTT
TRBV5-1	TRBJ1-1	-	-	CASSLVGGVEAFF	TGCGCCAGCAGCTTGGTCGGGGGGGTTGAAGCTTTCTTT
TRBV28	TRBJ2-3	-	-	CASSFVWGGGTDTQYF	TGTGCCAGCAGTTTTGTGTGGGGAGGAGGCACAGATACGCAGTATTTT
TRBV28	TRBJ2-7	-	-	CASSPGPAYEQYF	TGTGCCAGCTCTCCGGGCCCAGCCTACGAGCAGTACTTC
TRBV27	TRBJ1-2	-	-	CATKPGNNYGYTF	TGTGCCACCAAACCCGGGAATAACTATGGCTACACCTTC
TRBV19	TRBJ1-1	-	-	CASSIGTLNTEAFF	TGTGCCAGTAGTATAGGGACCTTGAACACTGAAGCTTTCTTT
TRBV10-3	TRBJ2-3	-	-	CAIGPITDTQYF	TGTGCCATCGGACCGATCACAGATACGCAGTATTTT
TRBV5-1	TRBJ1-4	-	TRBD1	CASSLGQGATNEKLFF	TGCGCCAGCAGCCTCGGACAGGGCGCAACTAATGAAAAACTGTTTTTT
TRBV7-9	TRBJ2-7	-	-	CASLGASSYEQYF	TGTGCCAGCCTGGGGGCGAGCTCCTACGAGCAGTACTTC
TRBV27	TRBJ1-2	-	-	CASSLLGTQDLYGYTF	TGTGCCAGCAGTTTATTGGGTACCCAAGACCTATATGGCTACACCTTC
TRBV10-3	TRBJ2-7	-	-	CAISLQGAEEQYF	TGTGCCATCAGTTTACAGGGAGCAGAAGAGCAGTACTTC
TRBV3-1/TRBV3-2	TRBJ1-2	-	-	CASSRQSPSGGARGYTF	TGTGCCAGCAGCCGGCAAAGTCCGAGCGGGGGCGCTAGGGGCTACACCTTC
TRBV13	TRBJ2-5	-	TRBD1	CASSPAGGLETQYF	TGTGCCAGCAGCCCCGCAGGGGGCTTGGAGACCCAGTACTTC
TRBV21-1	TRBJ1-5	-	-	CARENGRGQPQHF	TGTGCCAGAGAAAACGGGAGGGGCCAGCCCCAGCATTTT
TRBV5-1	TRBJ2-3	-	-	CASSFRDGSTDTQYF	TGCGCCAGCAGCTTCCGGGACGGGAGCACAGATACGCAGTATTTT
TRBV5-1	TRBJ2-7	-	TRBD2	CASSLVAGLADSSYEQYF	TGCGCCAGCAGCTTGGTGGCGGGACTAGCGGATTCGTCCTACGAGCAGTACTTC
TRBV9	TRBJ2-1	-	-	CASSVVARYNEQFF	TGTGCCAGCAGCGTAGTAGCGCGCTACAATGAGCAGTTCTTC
TRBV7-9	TRBJ2-7	-	-	CASSFLLGYEQYF	TGTGCCAGCAGTTTTCTATTAGGGTACGAGCAGTACTTC
TRBV12-3/TRBV12-4	TRBJ2-2	-	-	CASSPTSGELFF	TGTGCCAGCAGTCCCACCTCCGGGGAGCTGTTTTTT
TRBV5-1	TRBJ2-2	-	-	CASTPPPGELFF	TGCGCCAGCACCCCGCCCCCCGGGGAGCTGTTTTTT
TRBV7-3	TRBJ2-3	-	-	CASREGDTQYF	TGTGCCAGCAGGGAGGGAGATACGCAGTATTTT
TRBV7-8	TRBJ2-7	-	TRBD1	CASSLPLRQGPFSEQYF	TGTGCCAGCAGCTTACCCCTCCGACAGGGACCATTTAGCGAGCAGTACTTC
TRBV2	TRBJ2-1	-	-	CASSVPDSRLLFDYNEQFF	TGTGCCAGCAGTGTCCCAGACAGTCGGTTACTCTTCGATTACAATGAGCAGTTCTTC
TRBV28	TRBJ1-4	-	-	CASSSPATNEKLFF	TGTGCCAGCAGTTCCCCCGCAACTAATGAAAAACTGTTTTTT
TRBV6-5	TRBJ2-2	-	TRBD2	CASSTGLAGAGELFF	TGTGCCAGCAGCACGGGACTAGCGGGAGCCGGGGAGCTGTTTTTT
TRBV9	TRBJ2-7	-	-	CASSPRRGASSYEQYF	TGTGCCAGCAGCCCGCGGAGGGGCGCTAGCTCCTACGAGCAGTACTTC
TRBV5-4	TRBJ2-1	-	-	CASSPGGGGHEQFF	TGTGCCAGCAGCCCGGGGGGAGGGGGGCATGAGCAGTTCTTC